The T cell receptor (beta chain) described here comes from a study of cytomegalovirus exposure and HLA in healthy donors. Study-level points and caveats: There were several of the most significant clusters that appeared linked to common viral pathogens in a later analysis. Rare TCR sequences dominated, though some public TCRs recurred in many donors. According to a later analysis, most TCR beta chains associated with CMV appeared HLA-restricted.

PCR used 60 Vbeta primers and 13 Jbeta primers. Assay used: immunoSEQ multiplex PCR; TCRdb lists only in-frame clones, some missing. The sample carries about 140,000 clones, 66% recorded once. With regard to this clone: No antigen is known for it.

The donors gave bone marrow, and they were healthy. V dropped 5 bases and J dropped 4 bases, with 15 bases sitting between them. CDR1 and CDR2 from the germline V gene are SGDLS and YYNGEE. CDR3 size: 15 residues. This clonotype was obtained from a woman aged 60-75 years in good health and CMV-seronegative. The chain is built from TRBV9 and TRBJ2-2, with D possibly TRBD1 on 6 matching bases. The sequenced sample was PBMCs. CDR3 in DNA: TGTGCCAGCAGTGAACTGGGGGCGCGCACCGGGGAGCTGTTTTTT. Translated, it gives CASSELGARTGELFF.